These 9 T cell receptor beta chains originate from one sample sequenced in a study of blood T cells in healthy people across ages (dated by TCRdb to between 2014 and 2016). Library preparation was by 5' RACE. The instrument given in TCRdb is Illumina HiSeq 2500. A second PCR of roughly 7 to 12 cycles was run with a J-beta primer mix and a sample-barcoded 5' primer. TCRdb reanalyzed the raw reads on its own, using fastp at Q25 for trimming and MiXCR for clone calling, and kept in-frame beta chains. Each entry merges the rows of one CDR3 protein and shows their most common DNA and genes. The sample table shows some 1,500,000 distinct CDR3 sequences, and about 45% are seen once. The ten largest clones take up roughly 3.7% of the sample. Input material: blood. These receptors all stem from a woman aged 18-29 years in good health.

This chain joins TRBV2 and TRBJ2-7; D gene unclear. This CDR3 spans 12 amino acids. Germline CDR1 SNHLY, CDR2 FYNNEI. Trimming shortened V by 10 bases and J by 2 bases, and 12 bases separated the two germline ends. The CDR3 nucleotides are TGTGCCAACAGAGGACCTACCTACGAGCAGTACTTC. This encodes CANRGPTYEQYF.

The rearrangement uses TRBV7-9 and TRBJ2-5, with D tentatively TRBD2 (5 bases). The J call may be in error: the DNA end matches TRBJ2-7 better. The CDR3 has 12 residues. Germline V CDR1 and CDR2: SEHNR, FQNEAQ (reference sequence). The CDR3 spells CASSADYREQYF. CDR3 nucleotides: TGTGCCAGCAGCGCCGACTACCGCGAGCAGTACTTC.

On this clonotype itself: The junction and the germline gene differ at one end; a read error may be behind it. The V and J genes are TRBV14 and TRBJ2-4, with 14 bases identical to TRBD2. Gene TRBJ2-7 matches the end of the DNA better, so the J call may be wrong. CDR3 length: 17 amino acids. CDR1 SGHDN and CDR2 FVKESK come from the germline V gene. The CDR3, as DNA: TGTGCCGGCAGCTCCGGGACTAGCGGGGGCATGCTCTACGAGCAGTACTTC. It is translated as CAGSSGTSGGMLYEQYF.

The chain combines TRBV12-3 or TRBV12-4 with TRBJ2-1; TRBD1 agrees at 8 bases. V was clipped by 5 bases and J by 2 bases; unmatched bases: 8. CDR3 length equals 16 residues. The CDR3 DNA reads TGTGCCAGCAGTCCCCGACCAGGGGGCACCTACAATGAGCAGTTCTTC. Its protein is CASSPRPGGTYNEQFF.

The chain combines TRBV20-1 with TRBJ2-7, with 9 bases aligning to TRBD2. The CDR3 runs 14 residues. V shed 4 bases, J shed 0 bases, and the junction held 4 bases outside the gene matches. Per the germline V gene, CDR1 is DFQATT and CDR2 is SNEGSKA (reference sequence). Here the CDR3 DNA reads TGCAGTGCTACCGTAGCGGGGGCCTCCTACGAGCAGTACTTC. It translates to CSATVAGASYEQYF.

The chain employs TRBV12-5 and TRBJ2-7, with TRBD2 identical over 10 bases. The length of the CDR3 is 13 residues. V gave up 5 bases and J gave up 5 bases; unmatched junction bases: 3. Per germline, CDR1 LGHNT and CDR2 FRNRAP. The chain's CDR3 is CASGLAGENEQYF. Written as DNA, the CDR3 is TGTGCTAGTGGTCTAGCGGGGGAGAACGAGCAGTACTTC.

This clonotype appeared a few times. The genes are TRBV27 and TRBJ2-7; maybe TRBD1 (5 bases). The CDR3 loop spans 13 amino acids. V shed 2 bases and J shed 3 bases, with 8 bases lying between them. Germline V CDR1 and CDR2: MNHEY, SMNVEV (reference sequence). CDR3 DNA: TGTGCCAGCAGTTTACAGGGCTTCTACGAGCAGTACTTC. Translation gives CASSLQGFYEQYF.

The chain uses TRBV10-1 and TRBJ2-4; D might be TRBD2 (6 bases). Germline V gene sequence: CDR1 WNHNN, CDR2 SYGVQD (reference sequence). This CDR3 is built from 11 residues. V gave up 6 bases and J gave up 13 bases, with 13 bases separating them. The CDR3 DNA sequence: TGCGCCAGCAGGGACGGTCGGGAGCAGTACTTC. Its protein is CASRDGREQYF.

V is TRBV7-2 and J is TRBJ1-3, with a tentative D call TRBD1 (6 bases). The CDR3 runs to 16 residues. The V end lost 0 bases, the J end lost 3 bases, and 12 bases lay between the germline ends. From germline, CDR1 is SGHTA and CDR2 FQGNSA. The CDR3 reads CASSLAGGRHGNTIYF. CDR3 coding DNA: TGTGCCAGCAGCTTAGCCGGGGGCCGACATGGAAACACCATATATTTT.